Listed below are T cell receptor beta chains from one sample, sequenced in a study of T cells in Graves' hyperthyroidism and ophthalmopathy. TCRdb analysed the multiplex PCR reads with MiXCR anew, one entry per CDR3 protein. The sample records some 440,000 distinct CDR3 sequences, more than 15% being singletons. The material sequenced was blood. Receptors were obtained from a woman between 18 and 29 years old with Graves' hyperthyroidism. The CDR3 runs from the conserved cysteine through the conserved F or W. The D gene is left open where the match is weak. Part of the rows lack a size; the others show once, few, many or a class for expanded clones.

J gene: TRBJ2-7; clone size: many; V gene: TRBV6-2/TRBV6-3; D gene: -; CDR3 DNA: TGTGCCAGCAGAGGCGGGGCCCCCTACGAGCAGTACTTC; CDR3 protein: CASRGGAPYEQYF
J gene: TRBJ2-2; clone size: few; V gene: TRBV12-3/TRBV12-4; D gene: -; CDR3 DNA: TGTGCCAGCAGTTTTGGTTTCTCCGGGGAGCTGTTTTTT; CDR3 protein: CASSFGFSGELFF
J gene: TRBJ2-1; clone size: many; V gene: TRBV11-1; D gene: -; CDR3 DNA: TGTGCCAGCAGCTTATCCCTCGCGGAATCCTACAATGAGCAGTTCTTC; CDR3 protein: CASSLSLAESYNEQFF
J gene: TRBJ2-7; clone size: -; V gene: TRBV15; D gene: -; CDR3 DNA: TGTGCCACCAGCAATGCACAGGGCCGCGAGCAGTATTTC; CDR3 protein: CATSNAQGREQYF
J gene: TRBJ2-3; clone size: -; V gene: TRBV10-3; D gene: TRBD2; CDR3 DNA: TGTGCCATCAGTGAGTGGACTAGCAGAGATACGCAGTATTTT; CDR3 protein: CAISEWTSRDTQYF
J gene: TRBJ2-2; clone size: few; V gene: TRBV4-1; D gene: TRBD1; CDR3 DNA: TGCGCCAGCAGCCAAGATGGGACAGCCAACACCGGGGAGCTGTTTTTT; CDR3 protein: CASSQDGTANTGELFF
J gene: TRBJ2-5; clone size: few; V gene: TRBV27; D gene: TRBD1; CDR3 DNA: TGTGCCAGCAGTGTCGACAGGGCAGAGACCCAGTACTTC; CDR3 protein: CASSVDRAETQYF
J gene: TRBJ2-7; clone size: few; V gene: TRBV4-1; D gene: -; CDR3 DNA: TGCGCCAGCAGCCAAGAGACAAACAGGGTAGGGCAGTACTTC; CDR3 protein: CASSQETNRVGQYF
J gene: TRBJ2-7; clone size: few; V gene: TRBV28; D gene: TRBD1; CDR3 DNA: TGTGCCAGCAGCCAGGGGGACAGATCCTACGAGCAGTACTTC; CDR3 protein: CASSQGDRSYEQYF
J gene: TRBJ1-1; clone size: many; V gene: TRBV7-9; D gene: -; CDR3 DNA: TGTGCCAGCAGCAGCCGACAGGAAAACACTGAAGCTTTCTTT; CDR3 protein: CASSSRQENTEAFF
J gene: TRBJ2-3; clone size: -; V gene: TRBV20-1; D gene: TRBD2; CDR3 DNA: TGCAGTGCCAGACGGACTAGCGGGAGAGATACGCAGTATTTT; CDR3 protein: CSARRTSGRDTQYF
J gene: TRBJ2-1; clone size: -; V gene: TRBV5-1; D gene: -; CDR3 DNA: TGCGCCAGCAGCTTAAGTGGGATACCCTACAATGAGCAGTTCTTC; CDR3 protein: CASSLSGIPYNEQFF
J gene: TRBJ2-5; clone size: few; V gene: TRBV24-1; D gene: -; CDR3 DNA: TGTGCCACCAGTGATTTGAAAGGGTTTAGAGAGACCCAGTACTTC; CDR3 protein: CATSDLKGFRETQYF
J gene: TRBJ2-7; clone size: -; V gene: TRBV7-3; D gene: TRBD2; CDR3 DNA: TGTGCCAGCAGCTCGCCGGGACTAGCGGGAGTCCATCCTAGGGGCGAGCAGTACTTC; CDR3 protein: CASSSPGLAGVHPRGEQYF
J gene: TRBJ1-3; clone size: few; V gene: TRBV25-1; D gene: -; CDR3 DNA: TGTGCCAGCAGTGTTTGGTCAGTCTCTGGAAACACCATATATTTT; CDR3 protein: CASSVWSVSGNTIYF
J gene: TRBJ1-6; clone size: few; V gene: TRBV19; D gene: TRBD1; CDR3 DNA: TGTGCCAGTAGTCACGAGACAGGGCCAAGGGGGTCACCCCTCCACTTT; CDR3 protein: CASSHETGPRGSPLHF
J gene: TRBJ1-5; clone size: many; V gene: TRBV15; D gene: -; CDR3 DNA: TGTGCCACCAGCACCGGGGACGGACGCAATCAGCCCCAGCATTTT; CDR3 protein: CATSTGDGRNQPQHF
J gene: TRBJ2-7; clone size: many; V gene: TRBV6-1; D gene: -; CDR3 DNA: TGTGCCAGCAGGGAAATGGGACTCAAGCGCGAGCAGTACTTC; CDR3 protein: CASREMGLKREQYF
J gene: TRBJ1-2; clone size: many; V gene: TRBV18; D gene: -; CDR3 DNA: TGTGCCAGCTCACCACGCACACCCGGGGGCTACACCTTC; CDR3 protein: CASSPRTPGGYTF
J gene: TRBJ2-2; clone size: many; V gene: TRBV5-1; D gene: -; CDR3 DNA: TGCGCCAGCAGCTTGGTAGGCTCCGGGGAGCTGTTTTTT; CDR3 protein: CASSLVGSGELFF
J gene: TRBJ2-1; clone size: many; V gene: TRBV29-1; D gene: TRBD2; CDR3 DNA: TGCAGCGTTGAAGGACCCATACTACTAGCGGCAGTACGTAATGAGCAGTTCTTC; CDR3 protein: CSVEGPILLAAVRNEQFF
J gene: TRBJ2-1; clone size: many; V gene: TRBV3-1; D gene: -; CDR3 DNA: TGTGCCAGCAGCTCAAGTCGTCCGAATGAGCAGTTCTTC; CDR3 protein: CASSSSRPNEQFF
J gene: TRBJ1-1; clone size: many; V gene: TRBV29-1; D gene: -; CDR3 DNA: TGCAGCGCTGTCCGGACAGCGAACACTGAAGCTTTCTTT; CDR3 protein: CSAVRTANTEAFF
J gene: TRBJ2-5; clone size: many; V gene: TRBV12-3/TRBV12-4; D gene: -; CDR3 DNA: TGTGCCAGCAGTTTAGAACGGGGCAGAGAGACCCAGTACTTC; CDR3 protein: CASSLERGRETQYF
J gene: TRBJ2-7; clone size: many; V gene: TRBV19; D gene: TRBD2; CDR3 DNA: TGTGCCAGTAGTCTGCATTTGCGGGGGGACTCCTACGAGCAGTACTTC; CDR3 protein: CASSLHLRGDSYEQYF